This T cell receptor beta chain is from a study of OX40 agonist ivuxolimab in advanced cancers. Using immunoSEQ multiplex PCR, the repertoire was profiled, and TCRdb retains in-frame clones only, with some absent. The sample lists tens of thousands of clones; over 75% were seen once. The trim removed 6 bases at V and 3 bases at J, leaving 4 bases unmatched. The CDR3 runs 15 residues. The germline V gene encodes CDR1 WSHSY and CDR2 SAAADI. Material: CD4+ or CD8+ T cells sorted from blood, obtained in a trial of the OX40 agonist ivuxolimab. The chain joins TRBV10-2 to TRBJ2-7; 14 positions match TRBD2. The source of this sequence is an adult with an advanced solid tumor such as melanoma, head and neck, liver or kidney cancer. CDR3 protein: CASRIGLAGGYEQYF. As DNA, the CDR3 is TGCGCCAGCAGAATAGGACTAGCGGGGGGCTACGAGCAGTACTTC.